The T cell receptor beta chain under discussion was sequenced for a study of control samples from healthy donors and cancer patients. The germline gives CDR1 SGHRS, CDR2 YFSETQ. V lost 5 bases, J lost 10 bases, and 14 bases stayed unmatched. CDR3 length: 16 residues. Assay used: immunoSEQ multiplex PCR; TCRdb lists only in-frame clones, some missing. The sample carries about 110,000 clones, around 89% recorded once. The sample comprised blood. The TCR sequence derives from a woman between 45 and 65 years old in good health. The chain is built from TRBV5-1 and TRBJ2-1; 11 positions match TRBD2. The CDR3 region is CASSPVVAGGPVEQFF. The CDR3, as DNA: TGCGCCAGCAGTCCCGTGGTAGCGGGGGGGCCGGTCGAGCAGTTCTTC.